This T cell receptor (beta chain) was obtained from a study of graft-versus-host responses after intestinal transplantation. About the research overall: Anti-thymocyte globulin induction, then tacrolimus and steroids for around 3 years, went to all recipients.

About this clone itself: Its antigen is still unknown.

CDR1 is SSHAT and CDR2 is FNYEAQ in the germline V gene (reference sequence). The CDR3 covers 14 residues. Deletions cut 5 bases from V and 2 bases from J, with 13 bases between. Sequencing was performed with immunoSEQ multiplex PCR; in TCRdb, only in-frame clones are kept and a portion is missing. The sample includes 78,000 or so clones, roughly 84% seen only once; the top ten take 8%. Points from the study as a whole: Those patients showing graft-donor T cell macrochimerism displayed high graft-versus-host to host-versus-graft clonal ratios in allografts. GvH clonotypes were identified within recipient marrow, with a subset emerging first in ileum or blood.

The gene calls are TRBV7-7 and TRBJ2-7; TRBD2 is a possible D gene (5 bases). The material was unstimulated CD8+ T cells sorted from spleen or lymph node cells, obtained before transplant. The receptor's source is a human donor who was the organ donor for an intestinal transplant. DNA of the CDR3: TGTGCCAGCAGCCCCCATGAGGGCGCCTACGAGCAGTACTTC. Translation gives CASSPHEGAYEQYF.